This is a list of T cell receptor beta chains from one sample in a study of cytotoxic CD8 clonotypes in ibrutinib-treated CLL. TCRdb's table, derived via immunoSEQ multiplex PCR, lists solely in-frame clones and lacks some. The repertoire holds approximately 150,000 clones, about four fifths seen once, with roughly 4.6% in the top ten. The starting material was PBMCs, obtained after 24 months of ibrutinib treatment. The receptors here all came from a human donor with chronic lymphocytic leukemia. The CDR3 runs from the conserved cysteine through the conserved F or W. A D gene is named only where the DNA matches it firmly. Only some rows state a clone size, as once, few, many or a class for expanded clones.

D	size	V	length	J	DNA	CDR3
TRBD2	.	TRBV30	13	TRBJ2-1	TGTGCCTGGACCCGCGGGGGGGCCAGTGAGCAGTTCTTC	CAWTRGGASEQFF
TRBD1	.	TRBV6-4	17	TRBJ1-3	TGTGCCAGCGTACGGCCGGGACAGCTACTCTCCCCCAACACCATATATTTT	CASVRPGQLLSPNTIYF
.	.	TRBV5-6	13	TRBJ1-1	TGTGCCAGCAACTCGGGGGCCCACACTGAAGCTTTCTTT	CASNSGAHTEAFF
.	.	TRBV28	16	TRBJ2-5	TGTGCCAGCAGTCCCCTCTCCGGACTCGGAAGAGAGACCCAGTACTTC	CASSPLSGLGRETQYF
.	.	TRBV6-5	15	TRBJ1-5	TGTGCCAGCAGTTACTCAGGCAGGAGCAATCAGCCCCAGCATTTT	CASSYSGRSNQPQHF
TRBD1	.	TRBV11-3	15	TRBJ2-1	TGTGCCAGCAGCTTAGGGACAGGGGCCTACAATGAGCAGTTCTTC	CASSLGTGAYNEQFF
TRBD1	.	TRBV6-5	13	TRBJ1-1	TGTGCCAGCAGCACAGGGGGCTTCACTGAAGCTTTCTTT	CASSTGGFTEAFF
.	.	TRBV6-5	14	TRBJ2-1	TGTGCCAGCAGTTACTCGACCGTTTACAATGAGCAGTTCTTC	CASSYSTVYNEQFF
TRBD1	once	TRBV7-3	14	TRBJ2-7	TGTGCCAGCAGCTTTGGAGGGACAGGGAACGAGCAGTACTTC	CASSFGGTGNEQYF
TRBD1	once	TRBV9	17	TRBJ2-1	TGTGCCAGCAGCTTCGCCTCCGGGACAGGCCTCTACAATGAGCAGTTCTTC	CASSFASGTGLYNEQFF
.	.	TRBV5-6	14	TRBJ2-3	TGTGCCAGCGATACCGGGGGAAGCACAGATACGCAGTATTTT	CASDTGGSTDTQYF
.	.	TRBV19	14	TRBJ1-1	TGTGCCATTACTGCGGAGGCCGATTCCTCTGAAGCTTTCTTT	CAITAEADSSEAFF
TRBD1	.	TRBV11-2	15	TRBJ1-4	TGTGCCAGCAGCTTACAGGGGGCAACTAATGAAAAACTGTTTTTT	CASSLQGATNEKLFF
TRBD2	.	TRBV18	16	TRBJ2-7	TGTGCCAGCTCCCTTCTCGCGTGGACTAGCGGTTACGAGCAGTACTTC	CASSLLAWTSGYEQYF
TRBD2	.	TRBV2	15	TRBJ2-1	TGTGCCAGCAGTGAATTAGCGGGGGGTATAAATGAGCAGTTCTTC	CASSELAGGINEQFF
.	.	TRBV30	13	TRBJ2-7	TGTGCCTGTAACCGGGACACAGAGGACGAGCAGTACTTC	CACNRDTEDEQYF
.	.	TRBV30	12	TRBJ2-7	TGTGCCTCCGGGACATTCGTCTACGAGCAGTACTTC	CASGTFVYEQYF
TRBD2	.	TRBV5-1	15	TRBJ2-5	TGCGCCAGCAGCTCGGGACTAGCGGGCGCCGAGACCCAGTACTTC	CASSSGLAGAETQYF
.	once	TRBV18	11	TRBJ1-2	TGTGCCAGCTCACTCGCCGATGGCTACACCTTC	CASSLADGYTF
.	.	TRBV4-3	13	TRBJ1-3	TGCGCCAGCAGCCCCTCTATATGGGACACCATATATTTT	CASSPSIWDTIYF
.	.	TRBV6-1	14	TRBJ2-7	TGTGCCAGCAGAGATAGCGGGTCGGGGGCCGAGCAGTACTTC	CASRDSGSGAEQYF
.	once	TRBV5-1	15	TRBJ2-5	TGCGCCAGCAGCGCCCTAGGGGGGCTTGAAGAGACCCAGTACTTC	CASSALGGLEETQYF
TRBD1	.	TRBV6-6	15	TRBJ1-2	TGTGCCAGCAGTTACATGGGACAGGGGGAGGGTGGCTACACCTTC	CASSYMGQGEGGYTF
.	.	TRBV6-5	14	TRBJ2-7	TGTGCCAGCAGTTACTCGAATACAGGCTACGAGCAGTACTTC	CASSYSNTGYEQYF
TRBD2	.	TRBV25-1	13	TRBJ2-7	TGTGCCAGCAGCGGGAGGCTACCAGACGAGCAGTACTTC	CASSGRLPDEQYF
TRBD1	.	TRBV6-1	13	TRBJ2-7	TGTGCCAGCAGTAAACAGGGGGCCACCGAGCAGTACTTC	CASSKQGATEQYF
.	.	TRBV2	16	TRBJ2-4	TGTGCCAGCAGTCGGGGGCAGGGGGTAGCCAAAAACATTCAGTACTTC	CASSRGQGVAKNIQYF
TRBD1	.	TRBV6-1	15	TRBJ1-1	TGTGCCAGCAGGGACAGGATAAGTCAACGCATTGAAGCTTTCTTT	CASRDRISQRIEAFF
.	.	TRBV27	17	TRBJ2-2	TGTGCCAGCAGTTTATTTGGACATACAGGGAGCACCGGGGAGCTGTTTTTT	CASSLFGHTGSTGELFF
TRBD1	once	TRBV18	17	TRBJ1-1	TGTGCCAGCTCACAGATGACAGGGATACGAATGAACACTGAAGCTTTCTTT	CASSQMTGIRMNTEAFF
TRBD2	.	TRBV5-5	18	TRBJ2-7	TGTGCCAGCAGCGGGGGACTAGCGGGAGGCCGGAGCTCCTACGAGCAGTACTTC	CASSGGLAGGRSSYEQYF
TRBD2	.	TRBV19	16	TRBJ2-5	TGTGCCAGTAGTACCCTCCCGATAGCGGGACGAGAGACCCAGTACTTC	CASSTLPIAGRETQYF
.	.	TRBV28	14	TRBJ2-1	TGTGCCAGCAGTTTACCAAGCTCCTACAATGAGCAGTTCTTC	CASSLPSSYNEQFF
TRBD1	.	TRBV7-9	15	TRBJ1-4	TGTGCCAGCAGCTTAGCGCAGGGGGCCCGTGAAAAACTGTTTTTT	CASSLAQGAREKLFF
.	.	TRBV5-6	17	TRBJ1-5	TGTGCCAGCAGCTTGCGCCAGGGCTTTTTCGGCAATCAGCCCCAGCATTTT	CASSLRQGFFGNQPQHF
TRBD1	.	TRBV28	16	TRBJ1-3	TGTGCCAGCAGTCTTTGGCGGGACAGGGAAAGAAACACCATATATTTT	CASSLWRDRERNTIYF
TRBD1	once	TRBV4-2	15	TRBJ2-7	TGTGCCAGCAGCCAAGGGTCAGGGGGCTCCCACGAGCAGTACTTC	CASSQGSGGSHEQYF
TRBD1	.	TRBV6-1	15	TRBJ1-5	TGTGCCAGCAGTACCCACAGGGGTAGAACTCAGCCCCAGCATTTT	CASSTHRGRTQPQHF
TRBD1	.	TRBV19	17	TRBJ1-2	TGTGCCAGTAGTACTCTACAGGGGTTGAGGCGGAACTATGGCTACACCTTC	CASSTLQGLRRNYGYTF
.	few	TRBV5-1	15	TRBJ1-5	TGCGCCAGCAGCCCCACCTTCAATAGCAATCAGCCCCAGCATTTT	CASSPTFNSNQPQHF
.	.	TRBV28	15	TRBJ1-1	TGTGCCAGCAGCCCATCCCAAGGGGTGAACACTGAAGCTTTCTTT	CASSPSQGVNTEAFF
TRBD2	.	TRBV19	18	TRBJ2-1	TGTGCCAGTAGTCGAGGACTAGCGGATATTAGCTCCTACAATGAGCAGTTCTTC	CASSRGLADISSYNEQFF
TRBD2	.	TRBV28	13	TRBJ2-3	TGTGCCAGCAGAAGGACTAGCGTTATTACGCAGTATTTT	CASRRTSVITQYF
TRBD2	.	TRBV10-3	16	TRBJ2-1	TGTGCCATCAGTGACCCAGCGGGAAGGTCCTACAATGAGCAGTTCTTC	CAISDPAGRSYNEQFF
.	.	TRBV6-5	13	TRBJ1-1	TGTGCCAGCAGGGCCAGGGGTACCCCTGAAGCTTTCTTT	CASRARGTPEAFF
TRBD2	.	TRBV14	17	TRBJ2-1	TGTGCCAGCAGCTCCTGGACTAGCGGGAGGGTTCGCAATGAGCAGTTCTTC	CASSSWTSGRVRNEQFF
.	once	TRBV13	16	TRBJ1-1	TGTGCCAGCAGCTTAAGGGTCGAGCCTCGGGGAACTGAAGCTTTCTTT	CASSLRVEPRGTEAFF